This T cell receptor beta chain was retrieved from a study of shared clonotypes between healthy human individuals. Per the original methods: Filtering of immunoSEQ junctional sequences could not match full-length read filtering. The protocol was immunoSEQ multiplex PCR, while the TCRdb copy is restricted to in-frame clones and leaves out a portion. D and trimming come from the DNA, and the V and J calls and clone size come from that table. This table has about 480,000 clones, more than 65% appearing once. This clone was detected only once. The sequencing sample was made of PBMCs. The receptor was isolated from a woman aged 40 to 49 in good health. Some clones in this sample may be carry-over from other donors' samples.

The CDR3 nucleotides read TGTGCCAGCAGCTTTCATAGCGGGACGAACACCGGGGAGCTGTTTTTT. Protein sequence: CASSFHSGTNTGELFF. V and J are TRBV7-2 and TRBJ2-2, with TRBD2 identical over 8 bases. Germline V gene lookup returns CDR1 SGHTA and CDR2 FQGNSA. The CDR3 covers 16 residues. V lost 3 bases and J lost 0; bases outside the gene matches: 3.